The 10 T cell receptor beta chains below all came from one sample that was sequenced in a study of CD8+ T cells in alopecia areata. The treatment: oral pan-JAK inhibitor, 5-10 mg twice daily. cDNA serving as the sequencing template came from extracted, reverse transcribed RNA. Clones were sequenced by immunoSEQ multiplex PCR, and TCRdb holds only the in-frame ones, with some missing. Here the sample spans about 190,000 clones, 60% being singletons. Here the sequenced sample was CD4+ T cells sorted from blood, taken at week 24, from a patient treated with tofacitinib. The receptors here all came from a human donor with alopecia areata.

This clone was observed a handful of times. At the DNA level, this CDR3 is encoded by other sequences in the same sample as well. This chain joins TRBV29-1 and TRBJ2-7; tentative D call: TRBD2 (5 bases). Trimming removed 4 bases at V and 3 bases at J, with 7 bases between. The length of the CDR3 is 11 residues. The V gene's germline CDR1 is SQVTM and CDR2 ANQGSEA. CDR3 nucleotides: TGCAGCGTTGTGAGGGACTACGAGCAGTACTTC. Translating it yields CSVVRDYEQYF.

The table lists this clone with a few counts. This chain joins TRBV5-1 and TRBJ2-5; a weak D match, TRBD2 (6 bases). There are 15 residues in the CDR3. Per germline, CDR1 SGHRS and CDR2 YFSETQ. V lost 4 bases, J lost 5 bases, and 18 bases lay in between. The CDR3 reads CASSGFGGPGETQYF. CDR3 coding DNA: TGCGCCAGCAGCGGCTTCGGAGGGCCGGGGGAGACCCAGTACTTC.

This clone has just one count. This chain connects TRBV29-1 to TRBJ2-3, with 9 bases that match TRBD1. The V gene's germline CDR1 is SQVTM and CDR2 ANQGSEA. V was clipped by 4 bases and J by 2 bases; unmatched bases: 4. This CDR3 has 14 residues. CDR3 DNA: TGCAGCGTTGGGTGGGACAGGGTCACAGATACGCAGTATTTT. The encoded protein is CSVGWDRVTDTQYF.

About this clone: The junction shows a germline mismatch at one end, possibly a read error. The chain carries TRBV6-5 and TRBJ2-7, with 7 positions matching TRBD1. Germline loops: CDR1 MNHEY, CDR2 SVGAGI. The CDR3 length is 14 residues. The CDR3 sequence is CASSDSGGRYEQYF. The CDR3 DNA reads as TGTGCCAGCAGTGACTCAGGGGGACGGTACGAGCAGTACTTC.

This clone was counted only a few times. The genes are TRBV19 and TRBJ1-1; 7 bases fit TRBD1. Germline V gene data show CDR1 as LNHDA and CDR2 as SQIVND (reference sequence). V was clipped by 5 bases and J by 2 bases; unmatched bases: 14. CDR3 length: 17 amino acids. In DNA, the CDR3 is TGTGCCAGTAGTCCCCTCCAGGACAGGAAAAGAAACACTGAAGCTTTCTTT. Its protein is CASSPLQDRKRNTEAFF.

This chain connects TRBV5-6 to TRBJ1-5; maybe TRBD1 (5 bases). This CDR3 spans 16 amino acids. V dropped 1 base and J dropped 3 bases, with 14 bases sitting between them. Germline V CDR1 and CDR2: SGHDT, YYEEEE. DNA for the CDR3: TGTGCCAGCAGCTTGAGGTTGTGGGGGACCAATCAGCCCCAGCATTTT. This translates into CASSLRLWGTNQPQHF.

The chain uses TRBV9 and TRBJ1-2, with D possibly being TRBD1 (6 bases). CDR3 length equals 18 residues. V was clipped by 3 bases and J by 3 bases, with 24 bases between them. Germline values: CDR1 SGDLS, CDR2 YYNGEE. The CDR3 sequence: CASSAPIQGSNSYYGYTF. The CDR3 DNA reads TGTGCCAGCAGCGCGCCCATACAGGGTTCCAATTCCTACTATGGCTACACCTTC. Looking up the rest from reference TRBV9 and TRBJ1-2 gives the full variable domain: DSGVTQTPKHLITATGQRVTLRCSPRSGDLSVYWYQQSLDQGLQFLIQYYNGEERAKGNILERFSAQQFPDLHSELNLSSLELGDSALYFCASSAPIQGSNSYYGYTFGSGTRLTVV.

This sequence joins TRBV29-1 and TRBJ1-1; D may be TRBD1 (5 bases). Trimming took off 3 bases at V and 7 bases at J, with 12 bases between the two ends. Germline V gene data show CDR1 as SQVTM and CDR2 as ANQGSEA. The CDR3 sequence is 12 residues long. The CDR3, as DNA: TGCAGCGTTGAGTCAGGGATATATGAAGCTTTCTTT. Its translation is CSVESGIYEAFF. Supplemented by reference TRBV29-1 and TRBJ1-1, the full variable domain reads SAVISQKPSRDICQRGTSLTIQCQVDSQVTMMFWYRQQPGQSLTLIATANQGSEATYESGFVIDKFPISRPNLTFSTLTVSNMSPEDSSIYLCSVESGIYEAFFGQGTRLTVV.

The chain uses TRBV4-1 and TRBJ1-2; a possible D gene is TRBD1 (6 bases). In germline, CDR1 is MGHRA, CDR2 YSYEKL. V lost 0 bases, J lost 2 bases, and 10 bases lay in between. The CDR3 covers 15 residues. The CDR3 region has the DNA TGCGCCAGCAGCCAAGAAACAGGGATCAACTATGGCTACACCTTC. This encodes CASSQETGINYGYTF.

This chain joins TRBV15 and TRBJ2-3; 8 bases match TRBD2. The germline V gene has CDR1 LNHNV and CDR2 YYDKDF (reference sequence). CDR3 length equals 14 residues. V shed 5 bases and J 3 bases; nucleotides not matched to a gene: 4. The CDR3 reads CATSGRGGTDTQYF. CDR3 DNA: TGTGCCACCAGCGGCCGGGGGGGTACAGATACGCAGTATTTT.